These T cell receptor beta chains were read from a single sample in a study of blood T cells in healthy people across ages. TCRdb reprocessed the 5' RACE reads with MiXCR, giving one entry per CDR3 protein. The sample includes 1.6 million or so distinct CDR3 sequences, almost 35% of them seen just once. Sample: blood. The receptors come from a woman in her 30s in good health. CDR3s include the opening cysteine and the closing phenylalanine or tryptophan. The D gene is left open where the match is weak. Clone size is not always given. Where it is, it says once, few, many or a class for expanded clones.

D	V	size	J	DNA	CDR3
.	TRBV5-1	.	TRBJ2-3	TGCGCCAGCAGGGTCGGGACGTTGGGAGATACGCAGTATTTT	CASRVGTLGDTQYF
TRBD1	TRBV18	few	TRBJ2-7	TGTGCCAGCTCACCACTGATGCCCGGACAGGGGGAGGAGCAGTACTTC	CASSPLMPGQGEEQYF
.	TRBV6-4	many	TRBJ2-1	TGTGCCAGCAGTGACTCTACCGAAGAGGATGAGCAGTTCTTC	CASSDSTEEDEQFF
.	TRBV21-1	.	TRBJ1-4	TGTGCCAGCAGCACTCAAACCTCCGGGACAGCTTCAACTAATGAAAAACTGTTTTTT	CASSTQTSGTASTNEKLFF
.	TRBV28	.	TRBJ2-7	TGTGCCAGCAGTTTACGGAGGGGTTGGCCCTACGAGCAGTACTTC	CASSLRRGWPYEQYF
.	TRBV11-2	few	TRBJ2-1	TGTGCCAGCAGCCGTCCCGGCGGAGTGTACAATGAGCAGTTCTTC	CASSRPGGVYNEQFF
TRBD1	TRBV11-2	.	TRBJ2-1	TGTGCCAGCAGCAGAGACAGGGAAAATGAGCAGTTCTTC	CASSRDRENEQFF
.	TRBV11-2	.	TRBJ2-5	TGTGCCAGTAGCTTAGACTTCGTGTGGGGACGGCAAGAGACCCAGTACTTC	CASSLDFVWGRQETQYF
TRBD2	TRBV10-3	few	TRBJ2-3	TGTGCCATCAGTGGCGCGGCTAGCGGGACAGATACGCAGTATTTT	CAISGAASGTDTQYF
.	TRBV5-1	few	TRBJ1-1	TGCGCCAGCAGCCGCCCCGGGGAGAACACTGAAGCTTTCTTT	CASSRPGENTEAFF
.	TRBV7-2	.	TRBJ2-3	TGTGCCAGCAGCTTTCAGACAGATACGCAGTATTTT	CASSFQTDTQYF
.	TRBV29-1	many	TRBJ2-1	TGCAGCGTTGCCCACCCTTTCCAGGGAGCCGCTGACAATGAGCAGTTCTTC	CSVAHPFQGAADNEQFF
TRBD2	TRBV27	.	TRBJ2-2	TGTGCCAGCAGTCCGGGACTAGCGTGGACCGGGGAGCTGTTTTTT	CASSPGLAWTGELFF
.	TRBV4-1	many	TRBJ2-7	TGCGCCAGCAGCCAAGAAGGGGCAGCCGGCCTCACCTACGAGCAGTACTTC	CASSQEGAAGLTYEQYF
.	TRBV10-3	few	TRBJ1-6	TGTGCCATCAGTAAGGACATCTATAATTCACCCCTCCACTTT	CAISKDIYNSPLHF
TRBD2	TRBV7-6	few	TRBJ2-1	TGTGCCAGCAGCCCCCGACTAGCGGGAGCCCATGAGCAGTTCTTC	CASSPRLAGAHEQFF
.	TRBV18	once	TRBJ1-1	TGTGCCAGCTCACCACGGCCTCGGGGGTTCGCTGAAGCTTTCTTT	CASSPRPRGFAEAFF
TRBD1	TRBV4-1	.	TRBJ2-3	TGCGCCAGCAGCCAGGACAGGGGGCTGAAAGATACGCAGTATTTT	CASSQDRGLKDTQYF
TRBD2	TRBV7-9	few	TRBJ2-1	TGTGCCAGCCGGGGACTAGCGGGAAACAATGAGCAGTTCTTC	CASRGLAGNNEQFF
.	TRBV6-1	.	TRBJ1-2	TGTGCCAGCCGCCATCCCCGGGGTGTATCCCATTTTGGCTACACCTTC	CASRHPRGVSHFGYTF
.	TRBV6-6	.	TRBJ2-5	TGTGCCAGCGGCTCGGCGGGAGAGACCCAGTACTTC	CASGSAGETQYF
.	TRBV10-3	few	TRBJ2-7	TGTGCCATCAGGAACGGGGCTTCCTACGAGCAGTACTTC	CAIRNGASYEQYF
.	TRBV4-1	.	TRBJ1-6	TGCGCCAGCAGCCAAGTTCAGCTGAGCTCCTATAATTCACCCCTCCACTTT	CASSQVQLSSYNSPLHF
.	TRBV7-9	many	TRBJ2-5	TGTGCCAGCAGCACAACTAGCTCCCAAGAGACCCAGTACTTC	CASSTTSSQETQYF
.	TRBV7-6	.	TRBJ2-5	TGTGCCAGCAGCTTAATGGTAAACCCTATGGAGACCCAGTACTTC	CASSLMVNPMETQYF
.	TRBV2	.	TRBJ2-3	TGTGCCAGCTACCGGATCAGCACAGATACGCAGTATTTT	CASYRISTDTQYF
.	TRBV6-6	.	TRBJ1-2	TGTGCCTCCTCTCTTACGGGTGGCTACATCTTC	CASSLTGGYIF